There are many counts of the clone carrying this T cell receptor beta chain. Its matching antigen is unknown. This entry is derived from a study of T cells in Graves' hyperthyroidism and ophthalmopathy. From RNA transcripts, TCR beta CDR3 regions were amplified. TCR CDR3 regions were first amplified by RT-PCR with HTBI primers. In TCRdb, the multiplex PCR reads were re-called with MiXCR into one record per CDR3 protein. The sample holds approximately 520,000 distinct CDR3 sequences, about 24% seen once. For ophthalmopathy patients, the Clinical Activity Score was at least 3 and the NOSPECS grade at least 4; duration was under 3 months. Trimming left V 6 bases short and J 2 bases short, with 8 bases between. There are 13 residues in the CDR3. General study points: Appearing also in blood were most of the thyroid clonotypes expanded above 0.001. The model anticipated ophthalmopathy a median around six months pre-onset.

The clonotype comes from a woman younger than 45 with Graves' ophthalmopathy. The rearrangement joins TRBV12-3 or TRBV12-4 to TRBJ1-3, with a weak D call TRBD1 (6 bases). The sequenced sample consisted of blood. This chain's CDR3 is CASSRDTGNTIYF. As DNA, the CDR3 is TGTGCCAGCAGCCGGGACACTGGAAACACCATATATTTT.